This T cell receptor beta chain was documented in a study of blood T cell repertoires in COVID-19. On the study more broadly: PBMCs, B-cell-depleted T cells, or T cells were the source of the cDNA or gDNA that made up the material.

Authors' processing steps: Amplified reference gene primers provided the basis for estimating nucleated cell counts. TCRdb's copy holds only in-frame clones and misses some; the assay was immunoSEQ multiplex PCR. V and J calls and clone size are as listed in that table; D and trimming were resolved from the DNA. The top ten clones hold about 8.5% of a sample with tens of thousands of clones, more than 75% of them seen once. The CDR3 has 16 amino acids. Germline V lookup: CDR1 SGHNT, CDR2 YYREEE (reference sequence). V was clipped by 0 bases and J by 0 bases, with 10 bases between them. V is TRBV5-4 and J is TRBJ1-5; a possible D gene is TRBD1 (6 bases). The sample consisted of peripheral blood. This TCR was recovered from an elderly man with active or convalescent COVID-19. CDR3 DNA: TGTGCCAGCAGCTTGGACGGACAGAATAGCAATCAGCCCCAGCATTTT. It is translated as CASSLDGQNSNQPQHF.